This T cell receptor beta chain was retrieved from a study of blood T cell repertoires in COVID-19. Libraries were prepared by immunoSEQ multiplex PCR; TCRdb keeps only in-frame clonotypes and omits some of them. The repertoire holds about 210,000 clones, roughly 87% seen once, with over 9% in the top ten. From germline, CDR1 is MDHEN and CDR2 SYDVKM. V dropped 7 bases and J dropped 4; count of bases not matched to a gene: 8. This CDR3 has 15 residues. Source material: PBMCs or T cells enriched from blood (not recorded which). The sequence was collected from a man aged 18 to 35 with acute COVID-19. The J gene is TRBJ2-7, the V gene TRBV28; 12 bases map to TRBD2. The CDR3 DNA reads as TGTGCCAGCAAAAAGACTAGCGGGAGTAGGTACGAGCAGTACTTC. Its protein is CASKKTSGSRYEQYF.